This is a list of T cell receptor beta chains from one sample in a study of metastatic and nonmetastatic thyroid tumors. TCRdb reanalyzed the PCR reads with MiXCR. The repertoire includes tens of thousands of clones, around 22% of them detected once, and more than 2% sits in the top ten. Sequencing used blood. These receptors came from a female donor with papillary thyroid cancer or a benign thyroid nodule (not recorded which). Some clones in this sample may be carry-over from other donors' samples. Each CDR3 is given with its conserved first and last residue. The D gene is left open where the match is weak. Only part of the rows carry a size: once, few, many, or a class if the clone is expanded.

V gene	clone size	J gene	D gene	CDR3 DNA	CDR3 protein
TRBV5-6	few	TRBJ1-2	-	TGTGCCAGCAGCTTCAAGTGTGTCGTCTGGGGCTACACCTTC	CASSFKCVVWGYTF
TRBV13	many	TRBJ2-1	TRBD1	TGTGCCAGCAGCATTGGACAGGGGTCCTACAATGAGCAGTTCTTC	CASSIGQGSYNEQFF
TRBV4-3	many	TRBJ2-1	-	TGCGCCAGCAGCCAAGTATCCGGGACTGAGGAAGACAATGAGCAGTTCTTC	CASSQVSGTEEDNEQFF
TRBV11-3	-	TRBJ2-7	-	TGTGCCAGCATCTTAGACCGTGAGCAGTACTTC	CASILDREQYF
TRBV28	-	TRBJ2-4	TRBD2	TGTGCCAGCAGTTTCGGGGGGGACAAAAACATTCAGTACTTC	CASSFGGDKNIQYF
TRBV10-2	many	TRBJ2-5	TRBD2	TGCGCCAGCAGTGAGGGACTAGCGGGAGGTCTAGGAGAGACCCAGTACTTC	CASSEGLAGGLGETQYF
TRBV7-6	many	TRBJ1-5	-	TGTGCCAGCAGCGACTATAGCAATCAGCCCCAGCATTTT	CASSDYSNQPQHF
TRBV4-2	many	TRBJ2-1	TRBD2	TGTGCCAGCAGCCAATCCTCCCCGAGGGAAACTAGCGACAATGAGCAGTTCTTC	CASSQSSPRETSDNEQFF
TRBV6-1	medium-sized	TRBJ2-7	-	TGTGCCAGCAGAACAACAGGTTGGGCCGAACCCTACGAGCAGTACTTC	CASRTTGWAEPYEQYF
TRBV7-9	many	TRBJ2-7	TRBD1	TGTGCCAGCAGCCACGGGACAGTCTCCTACGAGCAGTACTTC	CASSHGTVSYEQYF
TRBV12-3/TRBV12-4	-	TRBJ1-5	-	TGTGCCAGCAGTTTAGGGGATATTCGCAATCAGCCCAAGCATTTT	CASSLGDIRNQPKHF
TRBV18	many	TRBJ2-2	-	TGTGCCAGCTCACCACGGGGATCCGGGGAGCTGTTTTTT	CASSPRGSGELFF
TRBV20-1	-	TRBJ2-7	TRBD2	TGCAGTGCTAGAGATCTCGCGCGGGAGGACTACGAGCAGTACTTC	CSARDLAREDYEQYF
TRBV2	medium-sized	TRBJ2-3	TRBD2	TGTGCCAGCAGGGGGACTAGCGGGAGCACAGATACGCAGTATTTT	CASRGTSGSTDTQYF
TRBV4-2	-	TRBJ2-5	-	TGTGCCAGCAGCCAAGATAGGGGGATGGCACAAGAGACCCAGTACTTC	CASSQDRGMAQETQYF
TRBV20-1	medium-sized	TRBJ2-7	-	TGCAGTGCTAGAAAGCCGGACAAGAGCTACGAGCAGTACTTC	CSARKPDKSYEQYF
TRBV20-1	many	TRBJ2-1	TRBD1	TGCAGTGCTAGTTTCTCCGGGACAGACAATGAGCAGTTCTTC	CSASFSGTDNEQFF
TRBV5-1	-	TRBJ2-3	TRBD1	TGCGGAAGCGCGTCAACAGGGGCCAACACAGATACGCAGTATTTT	CGSASTGANTDTQYF
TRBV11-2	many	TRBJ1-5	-	TGTGCCAGCAGCGGGGACGTGAGCCAGCCCCAGCATTTT	CASSGDVSQPQHF
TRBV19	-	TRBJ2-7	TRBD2	TGTGCTAGTAGGCTAGCGGGAGGTAGCCATGAGCAGTACTTC	CASRLAGGSHEQYF
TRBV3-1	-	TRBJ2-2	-	TGTGCCAGCAGCCAAGCCCTTACGAACACCGGGGAGCTGTTTTTT	CASSQALTNTGELFF
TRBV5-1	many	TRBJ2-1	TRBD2	TGCGCCAGCAGCCGCTTCGGGACTAGCGGGGCGTCCGACTCCTACAATGAGCAGTTCTTC	CASSRFGTSGASDSYNEQFF
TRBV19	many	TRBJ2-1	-	TGTGCCAGTAGTATACAGGATTCCTACAATGAGCAGTTCTTC	CASSIQDSYNEQFF
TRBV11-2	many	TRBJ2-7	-	TGTGCCAGCAGCTTAGGGAGAGCTGAGGGGATCGGGCAGTACTTC	CASSLGRAEGIGQYF
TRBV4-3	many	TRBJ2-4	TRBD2	TGCGCCAGCAGCCAAGATTGGGGGGGAGCCAAAAACATTCAGTACTTC	CASSQDWGGAKNIQYF
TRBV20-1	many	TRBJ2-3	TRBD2	TGCAGTGCTAGAACTAGCGTGGGCGGCGCAGATACGCAGTATTTT	CSARTSVGGADTQYF
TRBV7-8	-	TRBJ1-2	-	TGTGCCAGCAGCTTCCTACTGTTTATGGGGCAGGGGTATGGCTACACCTTC	CASSFLLFMGQGYGYTF
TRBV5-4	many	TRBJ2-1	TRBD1	TGTGCCAGCAGCCTCACCGGGACAGGGATCTATGAGCAGTTCTTC	CASSLTGTGIYEQFF
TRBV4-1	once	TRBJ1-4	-	TGCCCCAGCAGGAAGGGAATTGCACCTAATGAAAAACTGTTTTTT	CPSRKGIAPNEKLFF
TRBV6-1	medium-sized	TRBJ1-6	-	TGTGCCAGCAGTGAAATCGGGGGTTCTAATTCACCCCTCCACTTT	CASSEIGGSNSPLHF
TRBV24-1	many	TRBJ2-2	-	TGTGCCACCAGTGGAGGGTTGAACACCGGTGAGCTGTTTTTT	CATSGGLNTGELFF
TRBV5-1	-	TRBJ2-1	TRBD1	TGCGCCAGCGAGACAGGGTATGGAGGCAATGAGCAGTTCTTC	CASETGYGGNEQFF
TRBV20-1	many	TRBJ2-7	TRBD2	TGCAGTGCTAGAGGGATAGCGGGGACCCAAACCTACGAGCAGTACTTC	CSARGIAGTQTYEQYF
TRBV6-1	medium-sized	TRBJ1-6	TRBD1	TGTGCCAGCAGGCAGGGGGCCTCCTATAATTCACCCCTCCACTTT	CASRQGASYNSPLHF
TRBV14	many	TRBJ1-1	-	TGTGCCAGCAGCCAAGTGGAGTGGAACACTGAAGCTTTCTTT	CASSQVEWNTEAFF
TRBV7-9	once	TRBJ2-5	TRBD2	TGTGCCAGCAGTCAAGGGACTAGCGTGAGCGACACCCAGTACTTC	CASSQGTSVSDTQYF
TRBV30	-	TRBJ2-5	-	TGTGCCTGGAATGGTGGAGGGGGGACCCAGTACTTC	CAWNGGGGTQYF
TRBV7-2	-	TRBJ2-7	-	TGTGCCAGCAGCCTTTACTACGAGCAGTACTTC	CASSLYYEQYF
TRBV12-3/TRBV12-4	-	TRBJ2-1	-	TGTGCCAGCGGCGTTAGCGATAAGCAGTTCTTC	CASGVSDKQFF
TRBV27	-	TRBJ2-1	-	TGTGCCAGCATTTTATCCCTCGGGCGCGAGCAGTTCTTC	CASILSLGREQFF
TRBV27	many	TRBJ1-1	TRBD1	TGTGCCAGCAGTTTAGGAGCCAGGGGGGTCACTGAAGCTTTCTTT	CASSLGARGVTEAFF
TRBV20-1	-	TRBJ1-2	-	TGCAGTGCTAGAGAGGGGGCATATGGCTACACCTTC	CSAREGAYGYTF
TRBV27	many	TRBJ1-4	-	TGTGCCAGCAGTTCACCCGGGGGGATCGGTGGTGAAAAACTGTTTTTT	CASSSPGGIGGEKLFF
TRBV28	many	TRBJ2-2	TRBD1	TGTGCCAGCAGTTTTAGGGCAGGGGGCACCGGGGAGCTGTTTTTT	CASSFRAGGTGELFF
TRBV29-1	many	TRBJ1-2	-	TGCAGCGTTGAAGGCCACCGGGGGGGTGTAGGCTACACCTTC	CSVEGHRGGVGYTF
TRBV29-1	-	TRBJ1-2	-	TGTGCTTGTACGATAGCTAACTATGGCTACACCTTC	CACTIANYGYTF
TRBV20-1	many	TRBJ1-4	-	TGCGCCTGGGATAGACCGGGGTCCAATGAAAAACTGTTTTTT	CAWDRPGSNEKLFF
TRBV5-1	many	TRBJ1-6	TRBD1	TGCGCCAGCAGCCAGGGGGCGCGCTCACCCCTCCACTTT	CASSQGARSPLHF
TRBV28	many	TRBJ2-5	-	TGTGCCAGCAGTCCAGGCAAAAAGACCCAGTACTTC	CASSPGKKTQYF
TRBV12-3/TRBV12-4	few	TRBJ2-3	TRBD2	TGTGCCAGCAGTATAACCTGGGTGCTAGCGGCCAACACAGATACGCAGTATTTT	CASSITWVLAANTDTQYF
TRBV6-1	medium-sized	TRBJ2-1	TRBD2	TGTGCCAGCAGTGAAAGGGCGGGGGGCTCCTACAATGAGCAGTTCTTC	CASSERAGGSYNEQFF
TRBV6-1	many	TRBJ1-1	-	TGTGCCAGCAGTTTTCAGGGCTCGGACACTGAAGCTTTCTTT	CASSFQGSDTEAFF